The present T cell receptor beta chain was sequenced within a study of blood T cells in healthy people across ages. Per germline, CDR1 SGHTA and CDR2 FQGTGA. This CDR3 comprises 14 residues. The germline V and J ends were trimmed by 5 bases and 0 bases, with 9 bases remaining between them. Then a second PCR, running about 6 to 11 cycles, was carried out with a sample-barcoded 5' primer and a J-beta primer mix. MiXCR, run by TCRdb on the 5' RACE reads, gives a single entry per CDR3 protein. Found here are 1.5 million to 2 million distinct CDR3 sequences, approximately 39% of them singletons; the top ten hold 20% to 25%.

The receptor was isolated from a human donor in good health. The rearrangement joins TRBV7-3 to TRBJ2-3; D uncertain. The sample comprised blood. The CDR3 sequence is CASSPMASTDTQYF. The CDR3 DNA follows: TGTGCCAGCAGCCCTATGGCTAGCACAGATACGCAGTATTTT.